This is a list of T cell receptor beta chains from one sample in a study of T cell responses to AZD1222 COVID-19 vaccine. Assay: immunoSEQ multiplex PCR; the TCRdb copy retains only in-frame clones and omits some. This sample carries approximately 120,000 clones, about 89% of them seen once, and the ten largest clones take about 10%. The sequencing here drew on peripheral blood, taken on day 0 of AZD1222 vaccination. Receptors originate from an adult in good health. Each CDR3 is given with its conserved first and last residue. D genes are given only for firm matches.

CDR3aa: CASSQDWWSRDTSNTEAFF
v_gene: TRBV4-1
d_gene: .
j_gene: TRBJ1-1

CDR3aa: CASRSGTGGHEQFF
v_gene: TRBV6-5
d_gene: TRBD1
j_gene: TRBJ2-1

CDR3aa: CASSSQINEKLFF
v_gene: TRBV5-1
d_gene: .
j_gene: TRBJ1-4

CDR3aa: CASSSGLAGKGEQYF
v_gene: TRBV7-2
d_gene: TRBD2
j_gene: TRBJ2-7

CDR3aa: CASSSSGAPSSYEQYF
v_gene: TRBV7-2
d_gene: TRBD2
j_gene: TRBJ2-7

CDR3aa: CASSGTLNTEAFF
v_gene: TRBV19
d_gene: .
j_gene: TRBJ1-1

CDR3aa: CASSASGRAAGEQYF
v_gene: TRBV9
d_gene: TRBD2
j_gene: TRBJ2-7

CDR3aa: CASSSRGSGQGYEQYF
v_gene: TRBV7-2
d_gene: TRBD1
j_gene: TRBJ2-7

CDR3aa: CASSLGQGYEQYF
v_gene: TRBV28
d_gene: .
j_gene: TRBJ2-7

CDR3aa: CASSIGNNNEQFF
v_gene: TRBV19
d_gene: .
j_gene: TRBJ2-1

CDR3aa: CASSYSRTGRYEQYF
v_gene: TRBV6-5
d_gene: .
j_gene: TRBJ2-7

CDR3aa: CASSLGDTIYF
v_gene: TRBV19
d_gene: .
j_gene: TRBJ1-3

CDR3aa: CASSLIEASSYSNQPQHF
v_gene: TRBV7-9
d_gene: .
j_gene: TRBJ1-5

CDR3aa: CSVGLALETQYF
v_gene: TRBV29-1
d_gene: .
j_gene: TRBJ2-5

CDR3aa: CASSPSGLAGGELFF
v_gene: TRBV9
d_gene: TRBD2
j_gene: TRBJ2-2

CDR3aa: CASSEGAGLQQYF
v_gene: TRBV2
d_gene: .
j_gene: TRBJ2-7

CDR3aa: CASRLDRENTEAFF
v_gene: TRBV6-6
d_gene: TRBD1
j_gene: TRBJ1-1

CDR3aa: CASSTPRSGVYGYTF
v_gene: TRBV28
d_gene: .
j_gene: TRBJ1-2

CDR3aa: CASSLSAAQHF
v_gene: TRBV28
d_gene: .
j_gene: TRBJ1-5

CDR3aa: CASSQDRVGAGGSYEQYF
v_gene: TRBV4-1
d_gene: .
j_gene: TRBJ2-7

CDR3aa: CASSLATGPYGYTF
v_gene: TRBV14
d_gene: .
j_gene: TRBJ1-2

CDR3aa: CASSLAAAAYGYTF
v_gene: TRBV5-4
d_gene: .
j_gene: TRBJ1-2

CDR3aa: CASSLNEGTEAFF
v_gene: TRBV13
d_gene: .
j_gene: TRBJ1-1

CDR3aa: CASSWGMGSYEQYF
v_gene: TRBV5-5
d_gene: .
j_gene: TRBJ2-7

CDR3aa: CASSLGIRETQYF
v_gene: TRBV7-2
d_gene: .
j_gene: TRBJ2-5

CDR3aa: CAWSGTGDFYF
v_gene: TRBV30
d_gene: TRBD1
j_gene: TRBJ1-6

CDR3aa: CASSFSGPNTEAFF
v_gene: TRBV5-1
d_gene: .
j_gene: TRBJ1-1

CDR3aa: CAWSVRGEGVNSPLHF
v_gene: TRBV30
d_gene: .
j_gene: TRBJ1-6

CDR3aa: CASSLHDTGMGNTIYF
v_gene: TRBV18
d_gene: .
j_gene: TRBJ1-3

CDR3aa: CASSEAAEQGGEQFF
v_gene: TRBV2
d_gene: TRBD1
j_gene: TRBJ2-1

CDR3aa: CASSIGGGGLTEAFF
v_gene: TRBV19
d_gene: .
j_gene: TRBJ1-1

CDR3aa: CASSLTGGSREQYF
v_gene: TRBV28
d_gene: TRBD1
j_gene: TRBJ2-7

CDR3aa: CASSQHYSSYNEQFF
v_gene: TRBV14
d_gene: .
j_gene: TRBJ2-1

CDR3aa: CASSQDLNRGSTGELFF
v_gene: TRBV4-1
d_gene: TRBD1
j_gene: TRBJ2-2

CDR3aa: CASSYTSADTQYF
v_gene: TRBV6-2/TRBV6-3
d_gene: TRBD2
j_gene: TRBJ2-3

CDR3aa: CASSFGQGAPGYTF
v_gene: TRBV5-4
d_gene: TRBD1
j_gene: TRBJ1-2

CDR3aa: CASSLDQGTYEQYF
v_gene: TRBV5-4
d_gene: .
j_gene: TRBJ2-7

CDR3aa: CASSVGEGSFGNEQFF
v_gene: TRBV9
d_gene: .
j_gene: TRBJ2-1

CDR3aa: CASRGESDTQYF
v_gene: TRBV2
d_gene: .
j_gene: TRBJ2-3

CDR3aa: CATRGALDNEQFF
v_gene: TRBV7-9
d_gene: .
j_gene: TRBJ2-1

CDR3aa: CASSLDRGRETQYF
v_gene: TRBV5-1
d_gene: TRBD1
j_gene: TRBJ2-5

CDR3aa: CASTKEGSNSYEQYF
v_gene: TRBV6-5
d_gene: .
j_gene: TRBJ2-7

CDR3aa: CASSHVLGGEDNYGYTF
v_gene: TRBV4-2
d_gene: .
j_gene: TRBJ1-2

CDR3aa: CATSDSRQGATGNTIYF
v_gene: TRBV24-1
d_gene: TRBD1
j_gene: TRBJ1-3

CDR3aa: CASSRITGTSSTDTQYF
v_gene: TRBV14
d_gene: TRBD2
j_gene: TRBJ2-3

CDR3aa: CASSQRGGTQETQYF
v_gene: TRBV7-2
d_gene: TRBD2
j_gene: TRBJ2-5

CDR3aa: CACHPLGSPNYGYTF
v_gene: TRBV19
d_gene: .
j_gene: TRBJ1-2

CDR3aa: CASSLDLSSYEQYF
v_gene: TRBV5-5
d_gene: .
j_gene: TRBJ2-7